Sequencing of this TCR beta chain was carried out in a study of identical twins. Overall study findings and caveats: Invariant populations such as MAIT and iNKT cells could partly muddle zero-insertion analyses.

On this clonotype: Its antigen is unidentified.

Template switching created a universal primer site, and the cDNA included unique molecular identifiers. TCRdb called the 5' RACE reads again in MiXCR, with one record for every CDR3 protein. The sample includes about 450,000 distinct CDR3 sequences, about 18% of them seen just once. V dropped 1 base and J dropped 5 bases, with 9 bases sitting between them. The CDR3 is 14 amino acids. Germline V gene lookup returns CDR1 LNHNV and CDR2 YYDKDF (reference sequence). Sequenced input: naive T cells sorted from blood. The chain employs TRBV15 and TRBJ1-5; D gene uncertain. This clonotype was sampled from a man in his fifties in good health. Here the CDR3 reads CATSRAGYYQPQHF. In DNA form, the CDR3 reads TGTGCCACCAGCAGAGCGGGTTACTATCAGCCCCAGCATTTT.